This T cell receptor beta chain emerged from a study of T cells in localized non-small cell lung cancer. The assay was immunoSEQ multiplex PCR, and TCRdb's table has in-frame clones only and misses some. The sample has approximately 22,000 clones, around 85% seen once. The TCR originated in a man between 40 and 75 years old with stage II squamous cell lung carcinoma. The sample was PBMCs, taken before any cancer treatment.

The DNA for the CDR3 is TGTGCCAGCAGTGGTTCCCTAGCGGGAGGGCCCGGAAATACGCAGTATTTT. Amino acid sequence: CASSGSLAGGPGNTQYF. The J gene is TRBJ2-3, the V gene TRBV2; 12 bases fit TRBD2. This CDR3 has 17 residues. Unmatched junction bases numbered 12, after V lost 4 bases and J lost 7 bases. CDR1 and CDR2 (germline): SNHLY, FYNNEI.